Sequencing of this T cell receptor (beta chain) was carried out in a study of immune evolution from preneoplasia to lung adenocarcinoma. Study-wide points: Normal lung had highest clonality; later lesions appeared denser, more diverse.

A word on this clone: Its target is unknown.

Assay: immunoSEQ multiplex PCR; the TCRdb copy retains only in-frame clones and omits some. Here the sample spans roughly 40,000 clones, around 74% being singletons. The CDR3 has 23 residues. V was clipped by 5 bases and J by 8 bases; unmatched bases: 29. The germline V gene has CDR1 MNHEY and CDR2 SMNVEV (reference sequence). Between about 2014 and 2018, patients underwent resection in Japan or China. The gene calls are TRBV27 and TRBJ2-1; the match to TRBD2 covers 14 bases. The sample was FFPE invasive lung adenocarcinoma tissue. The sequence was collected from a person between 55 and 69 years old with lung adenocarcinoma. The CDR3, as DNA: TGTGCCAGCAGTCAAAACTCCGGGACTAGCGGGAGAGGGGGCCGTAGGAGCTTTGATGAGCAGTTCTTC. Protein: CASSQNSGTSGRGGRRSFDEQFF.